The source of this T cell receptor (beta chain) is a study of T cells in Graves' hyperthyroidism and ophthalmopathy. Study conclusions and caveats: It was a median about seven months before onset that the model predicted ophthalmopathy. The authors' 13 V-J model separated ophthalmopathy from stable hyperthyroidism.

Diagnoses used clinical symptoms, serum thyroxine and TRAb, thyroid ultrasound and orbital computed tomography. There are many counts of this clonotype. Its antigen is unknown. Amplification targeted TCR beta CDR3 regions from RNA transcripts. The HTBI primer set served for first-round RT-PCR of the TCR CDR3. One entry per CDR3 protein, called by TCRdb with MiXCR from the multiplex PCR reads. In the table there are around 250,000 distinct CDR3 sequences, around 25% of which are singletons. In germline, CDR1 is MNHEY, CDR2 SVGAGI. This CDR3 is 14 amino acids long. Trimming cost V 2 bases and J 5 bases, with 12 bases left between them.

The chain recombines TRBV6-5 with TRBJ2-5; D not certain. The clonotype was recovered from a woman aged 40 to 50 with Graves' ophthalmopathy. The material sequenced was blood. The CDR3 loop is CASSYVPSWETQYF. CDR3 bases: TGTGCCAGCAGTTACGTCCCCTCATGGGAGACCCAGTACTTC.